The clone carrying this TCR beta chain occurred many times. Its antigen remains unknown. Stated time point: persistent/refractory GD, antithyroid drugs over 5 years with positive TRAb. PBMCs were the source of the RNA used for TCR sequencing. Diagnoses of Graves' disease were made by American Thyroid Association guidelines. The sample is drawn from a study of regulatory T cells in long-lasting Graves disease. Study context: In persistent Graves' disease, antithyroid drugs had been taken for over 5 years and TSH receptor antibodies stayed positive.

To make TCR beta libraries, researchers used iRepertoire HTBI primers and Arm-PCR of CDR3 regions. TCRdb fed the multiplex PCR reads into MiXCR, producing one record per CDR3 protein. Here the sample spans approximately 470,000 distinct CDR3 sequences, less than 25% being singletons. Trimming took 5 bases from V and 7 from J; bases not matched to a gene: 8. The CDR3 is made up of 15 amino acids. The germline CDR1 and CDR2 sequences are SGHTA and FQGNSA. Notes on the study in general: Patients with persistent disease showed a bias toward TRBV28, TRBJ1-2 and TRBJ2-5. Persistent Graves' patients showed less TCR diversity than newly diagnosed ones.

The receptor was derived from a female donor with Graves disease. V is TRBV7-2 and J is TRBJ2-2; 9 positions agree with TRBD2. Sequenced here: peripheral blood mononuclear cells (PBMCs), sampled when the disease was refractory, from a patient treated with antithyroid drugs. CDR3 coding DNA: TGTGCCAGCAGCGCCCCGGGACTAGCAGTCGGGGAGCTGTTTTTT. Residues: CASSAPGLAVGELFF.